This T cell receptor (beta chain) came from a study of monozygotic twins with inflammatory bowel disease. The V gene's germline CDR1 is KGHDR and CDR2 SFDVKD. The CDR3 loop spans 16 amino acids. Both TCRalpha and TCRbeta cDNA were subjected to two nested PCRs lasting approximately 16 and 10 cycles. No DNA is given; TCRdb re-called the 5' RACE reads and lists each CDR3 protein once. Its table records approximately 400,000 distinct CDR3 sequences. This clonotype was obtained from a human donor with ulcerative colitis or Crohn's disease, or a healthy co-twin of an affected twin (not recorded which). What was sequenced was blood. This rearrangement joins TRBV24-1 to TRBJ2-1; TCRdb selects TRBD1, and the lack of DNA leaves this call unchecked. CDR3 residues: CATSDSGQAPNNEQFF.